This TCR beta chain was identified during a study of T cell responses to AZD1222 COVID-19 vaccine. Study conclusions and caveats: There were repertoire samples only from the period after the peak T cell response. Mostly white British, mostly female donors; authors suggested clonal diversity may be underestimated.

Details on this clone: Its cognate antigen is unknown.

Measured with immunoSEQ multiplex PCR; TCRdb has only the in-frame clones, and not every one. The sample lists under 200,000 clones; around 89% were seen once. The receptor comes from an adult who received the AZD1222 COVID-19 vaccine. The material was peripheral blood, obtained 28 days after the second AZD1222 dose.

The CDR3 spells CASSKAVGRGGAFEQYF. CDR3 DNA: TGTGCCAGCAGCAAAGCGGTAGGGCGCGGGGGGGCATTTGAGCAGTACTTC. V usage is TRBV21-1 and J usage is TRBJ2-7; TRBD2 is the table's D call and was not checked against the DNA. TRBV21-1 is a known pseudogene. The CDR3 has 17 residues.